A single TCR beta chain is shown here with its context. Trimming pared 0 bases from V and 4 bases from J, leaving 13 bases between. This CDR3 is 15 amino acids long. The germline V gene has CDR1 SGHRS and CDR2 YFSETQ. This record comes from a study of blood T cell repertoires in COVID-19. One Seattle source followed patients from active infection through their disease course. Libraries were prepared by immunoSEQ multiplex PCR; TCRdb keeps only in-frame clonotypes and omits some of them. The table has approximately 99,000 clones, 85% to 90% seen once. This receptor was obtained from a man aged 50-60 years with COVID-19, enrolled during active disease. The gene calls are TRBV5-1 and TRBJ1-1; TRBD1 might be the D (5 bases). Material for sequencing was peripheral blood. The CDR3 DNA reads as TGCGCCAGCAGCTTGGTTGGGGGGAGGGCCACTGAAGCTTTCTTT. The encoded protein is CASSLVGGRATEAFF. Based on the CDR3 plus reference TRBV5-1 and TRBJ1-1, the full variable domain is KAGVTQTPRYLIKTRGQQVTLSCSPISGHRSVSWYQQTPGQGLQFLFEYFSETQRNKGNFPGRFSGRQFSNSRSEMNVSTLELGDSALYLCASSLVGGRATEAFFGQGTRLTVV.